The 27 T cell receptor beta chains below all came from one sample that was sequenced in a study of cytomegalovirus exposure and HLA in healthy donors. Repertoires were generated with immunoSEQ multiplex PCR, while TCRdb's copy carries only in-frame clones and drops some. This table has 95,000 to 150,000 clones, about 87% appearing once. Material: PBMCs. The source is a woman aged 18-29 years in good health and CMV-seronegative.

This clone was seen a few times. V and J are TRBV18 and TRBJ2-2, with D unresolved. Germline CDR1 reads KGHSH; CDR2 reads LQKENI. The V end lost 2 bases, the J end lost 7 bases, and 17 bases lay between the germline ends. The CDR3 has 16 residues. CDR3 amino acids: CASSPYLRSKSGELFF. The CDR3 DNA is TGTGCCAGCTCACCATATTTACGGTCTAAGAGCGGGGAGCTGTTTTTT. The full variable domain, its missing parts supplied by reference TRBV18 and TRBJ2-2, is NAGVMQNPRHLVRRRGQEARLRCSPMKGHSHVYWYRQLPEEGLKFMVYLQKENIIDESGMPKERFSAEFPKEGPSILRIQQVVRGDSAAYFCASSPYLRSKSGELFFGEGSRLTVL.

The chain links TRBV13 to TRBJ2-5; 9 bases fit TRBD1. Germline values: CDR1 PRHDT, CDR2 FYEKMQ (reference sequence). V lost 4 bases, J lost 3 bases, and 0 bases stayed unmatched. CDR3 length equals 13 residues. The CDR3 sequence is CASSWDREETQYF. Written as DNA, the CDR3 is TGTGCCAGCAGCTGGGACAGGGAAGAGACCCAGTACTTC. Drawing the rest from reference TRBV13 and TRBJ2-5, the complete variable domain is AAGVIQSPRHLIKEKRETATLKCYPIPRHDTVYWYQQGPGQDPQFLISFYEKMQSDKGSIPDRFSAQQFSDYHSELNMSSLELGDSALYFCASSWDREETQYFGPGTRLLVL.

The chain is built from TRBV30 and TRBJ1-2, with a tentative D call TRBD1 (5 bases). Trimming took 3 bases from V and 2 from J, leaving 19 bases between them. This CDR3 region has 16 residues. From germline, CDR1 is GTSNPN and CDR2 SVGIG (reference sequence). This CDR3 is CAWSAGAGTFNYGYTF. The CDR3 DNA reads TGTGCCTGGAGCGCTGGGGCTGGAACGTTCAACTATGGCTACACCTTC.

The chain has TRBV5-4 and TRBJ2-7; D is possibly TRBD1 (5 bases). Germline-derived CDR1 and CDR2 are SGHNT and YYREEE (reference sequence). This CDR3 has 14 residues. Between the trimmed V and J ends, which lost 5 bases and 2 bases, there was a span of 14 bases. Here the CDR3 DNA reads TGTGCCAGCAGTTCTAAGGGGAACCCCTACGAGCAGTACTTC. It encodes CASSSKGNPYEQYF.

This clone was recorded only once. The V and J genes are TRBV10-1 and TRBJ1-1; 8 bases map to TRBD1. Germline values: CDR1 WNHNN, CDR2 SYGVQD (reference sequence). After removal of 6 bases from V and 5 bases from J, the junction contained 11 bases not matched to a gene. The CDR3 loop spans 15 amino acids. This CDR3 reads CASRGKTGVGTEAFF. DNA of the CDR3: TGCGCCAGCAGAGGAAAGACAGGGGTGGGGACTGAAGCTTTCTTT.

The V and J genes are TRBV13 and TRBJ2-7, with 8 bases matching TRBD1. The CDR3 has 16 amino acids. Per the germline V gene, CDR1 is PRHDT and CDR2 is FYEKMQ (reference sequence). J lost 2 bases, V lost 4 bases, and 10 bases had no gene match. The CDR3 DNA sequence: TGTGCCAGCAGCTGGTTCTTGGGACAGGACCCCTACGAGCAGTACTTC. It specifies CASSWFLGQDPYEQYF.

The chain has TRBV27 and TRBJ2-3, with unresolved D. The CDR3 spans 13 residues. The germline V gene encodes CDR1 MNHEY and CDR2 SMNVEV (reference sequence). The V gene lost 5 bases and the J gene lost 0 bases, with 6 bases spanning the gap. The CDR3 region has the DNA TGTGCCAGCAGTCCCCCTAGCACAGATACGCAGTATTTT. Its translation is CASSPPSTDTQYF.

This chain links TRBV2 with TRBJ2-5; a possible D gene is TRBD2 (6 bases). From germline, CDR1 is SNHLY and CDR2 FYNNEI. Trimming cost V 4 bases and J 2 bases, with 11 bases left between them. The CDR3 sequence is 14 residues long. The chain's CDR3 is CASSGFLAQETQYF. In DNA form, the CDR3 reads TGTGCCAGCAGTGGGTTTCTAGCGCAAGAGACCCAGTACTTC. Looking up the rest from reference TRBV2 and TRBJ2-5 gives the full variable domain: EPEVTQTPSHQVTQMGQEVILRCVPISNHLYFYWYRQILGQKVEFLVSFYNNEISEKSEIFDDQFSVERPDGSNFTLKIRSTKLEDSAMYFCASSGFLAQETQYFGPGTRLLVL.

The V call is TRBV7-3, the J call TRBJ2-7; no clear D. This CDR3 comprises 12 residues. CDR1 SGHTA and CDR2 FQGTGA come from the germline V gene. Trimming took 2 bases from V and 4 from J, leaving 6 bases between them. The CDR3 sequence is CASSLAEYEQYF. The DNA for the CDR3 is TGTGCCAGCAGCTTAGCGGAATACGAGCAGTACTTC.

The gene calls are TRBV19 and TRBJ2-7, with TRBD2 matching over 8 bases. The CDR3 has 15 amino acids. Germline V gene data show CDR1 as LNHDA and CDR2 as SQIVND (reference sequence). Germline trimming cut 3 bases from V and 0 bases from J; bases unmatched to any gene: 4. CDR3 bases: TGTGCCAGTAGTATGGGTAGCGGGAACTCCTACGAGCAGTACTTC. Translating gives CASSMGSGNSYEQYF.

The rearrangement links TRBV30 to TRBJ1-5; weak D call: TRBD1 (5 bases). V lost 0 bases and J 4 bases, leaving 13 bases between the germline ends. There are 15 residues in the CDR3. The V gene's germline CDR1 is GTSNPN and CDR2 SVGIG (reference sequence). The CDR3 coding sequence is TGTGCCTGGAGTGTAGGAGGGGATACGAATCAGCCCCAGCATTTT. Its protein is CAWSVGGDTNQPQHF.

The V and J genes are TRBV6-4 and TRBJ2-5, with TRBD2 matching over 10 bases. V dropped 3 bases and J dropped 4; count of bases not matched to a gene: 5. CDR3 length equals 15 residues. Germline CDR1 reads MRHNA; CDR2 reads SNTAGT. The CDR3 region has the DNA TGTGCCAGCAGTGAAACAGCGGGAGGGCGAGAGACCCAGTACTTC. Translated, it gives CASSETAGGRETQYF.

V is TRBV4-2 and J is TRBJ1-2; 10 bases are shared with TRBD1. The germline V gene has CDR1 LGHNA and CDR2 YNFKEQ. The trim removed 0 bases at V and 4 bases at J, leaving 11 bases unmatched. The CDR3 runs to 18 residues. The DNA for the CDR3 is TGTGCCAGCAGCCAAGAGGGGGGGACAGGGGCAAATACCTATGGCTACACCTTC. The encoded protein is CASSQEGGTGANTYGYTF.

This rearrangement joins TRBV27 to TRBJ2-1, with a tentative D call TRBD2 (5 bases). CDR1 and CDR2 (germline): MNHEY, SMNVEV (reference sequence). CDR3 length equals 14 residues. Trimming shortened V by 3 bases and J by 8 bases, and 14 bases separated the two germline ends. This CDR3 is CASSFNWLADEQFF. CDR3 nucleotides: TGTGCCAGCAGTTTTAACTGGCTAGCAGATGAGCAGTTCTTC.

The chain links TRBV2 to TRBJ2-5, with 12 bases matching TRBD1. Germline V gene sequence: CDR1 SNHLY, CDR2 FYNNEI. Trimming at V came to 6 bases and at J to 5 bases, leaving 31 bases not matched to a gene. The CDR3 sequence is 23 residues long. This CDR3 is CASSGTTPGQGATSGDRRETQYF. The DNA for the CDR3 is TGTGCCAGCAGCGGGACCACTCCGGGACAGGGGGCTACTAGCGGGGACCGGAGGGAGACCCAGTACTTC. Complete variable domain (other parts from reference TRBV2 and TRBJ2-5): EPEVTQTPSHQVTQMGQEVILRCVPISNHLYFYWYRQILGQKVEFLVSFYNNEISEKSEIFDDQFSVERPDGSNFTLKIRSTKLEDSAMYFCASSGTTPGQGATSGDRRETQYFGPGTRLLVL.

Here the CDR3 DNA reads TGCGCCAGCAGCTTCGTTAGCGGGGCCGGGGAGCTGTTTTTT. Translated: CASSFVSGAGELFF. The chain uses TRBV5-1 and TRBJ2-2; 8 bases fit TRBD2. In germline, CDR1 is SGHRS, CDR2 YFSETQ. The CDR3 spans 14 residues. V shed 2 bases and J 6 bases; nucleotides not matched to a gene: 3. The entire variable domain, with the rest obtained from reference TRBV5-1 and TRBJ2-2, is as follows: KAGVTQTPRYLIKTRGQQVTLSCSPISGHRSVSWYQQTPGQGLQFLFEYFSETQRNKGNFPGRFSGRQFSNSRSEMNVSTLELGDSALYLCASSFVSGAGELFFGEGSRLTVL.

The chain carries TRBV14 and TRBJ2-7; 12 bases align to TRBD1. Germline assignment: CDR1 SGHDN and CDR2 FVKESK. Trimming cost V 3 bases and J 9 bases; bases outside gene matches: 9. The CDR3 runs to 15 residues. The CDR3 DNA is TGTGCCAGCAGCCAGTCCGGGACAGGGGGCGGAGGGCAGTACTTC. It codes for CASSQSGTGGGGQYF. Combining the CDR3 with reference TRBV14 and TRBJ2-7 gives the whole variable domain EAGVTQFPSHSVIEKGQTVTLRCDPISGHDNLYWYRRVMGKEIKFLLHFVKESKQDESGMPNNRFLAERTGGTYSTLKVQPAELEDSGVYFCASSQSGTGGGGQYFGPGTRLTVT.

V is TRBV5-1 and J is TRBJ2-5, with 8 bases that match TRBD2. J lost 5 bases, V lost 0 bases, and 6 bases had no gene match. Germline assignment: CDR1 SGHRS and CDR2 YFSETQ. The CDR3 contains 15 residues. This CDR3 is CASSLVGGASETQYF. In DNA form, the CDR3 reads TGCGCCAGCAGCTTGGTCGGGGGGGCCTCGGAGACCCAGTACTTC.

The chain has TRBV4-1 and TRBJ1-2; 7 bases agree with TRBD1. The CDR3 spans 15 residues. The ends lost 1 base at V and 3 bases at J; junction bases unmatched: 5. Germline CDR1 and CDR2: MGHRA and YSYEKL. DNA for the CDR3: TGCGCCAGCAGCCAAGGCCCAGGGGGGTACTATGGCTACACCTTC. As protein: CASSQGPGGYYGYTF.

The rearrangement links TRBV2 to TRBJ2-3, with 9 bases fitting TRBD2. After removal of 5 bases from V and 2 bases from J, the junction contained 17 bases not matched to a gene. Germline V gives CDR1 SNHLY, CDR2 FYNNEI. The CDR3 totals 19 residues. The CDR3 protein is CASSSGVGGGALITDTQYF. Written as DNA, the CDR3 is TGTGCCAGCAGTTCGGGTGTGGGCGGGGGGGCCCTTATCACAGATACGCAGTATTTT.

The chain combines TRBV2 with TRBJ2-3; 13 bases are shared with TRBD2. Germline V gene data show CDR1 as SNHLY and CDR2 as FYNNEI. The CDR3 covers 16 residues. V was pared by 5 bases and J by 5 bases, with 7 bases of the junction left unmatched. CDR3 bases: TGTGCCAGCAGTCCACGGACTAGCGGGGGCATAGATACGCAGTATTTT. This encodes CASSPRTSGGIDTQYF.

The chain has TRBV5-1 and TRBJ1-4; TRBD1 matches 7 bases. Germline CDR1 is SGHRS and CDR2 is YFSETQ. The CDR3 extends over 15 amino acids. Losses at the gene ends were 0 bases for V and 8 bases for J; bases not matched to a gene: 7. The CDR3 protein is CASSLGQGSGEKLFF. For the CDR3, the DNA is TGCGCCAGCAGCTTGGGACAGGGATCTGGAGAAAAACTGTTTTTT.

V and J are TRBV11-2 and TRBJ2-7, with D possibly matching TRBD2 (6 bases). CDR1 is SGHAT, CDR2 FQNNGV, per germline. The CDR3 totals 17 residues. The V end lost 1 base, the J end lost 1 base, and 17 bases lay between the germline ends. The CDR3 reads CASSLGEWEVYSYEQYF. The CDR3 DNA reads as TGTGCCAGCAGCTTAGGGGAGTGGGAGGTCTATTCCTACGAGCAGTACTTC.

This chain uses TRBV19 with TRBJ2-7; D call uncertain. The germline CDR1 and CDR2 sequences are LNHDA and SQIVND (reference sequence). This CDR3 region has 11 residues. Trimming removed 10 bases at V and 2 bases at J, with 9 bases between. The DNA of the CDR3 is TGTGCCACCCCCCCCGCCTACGAGCAGTACTTC. Translation gives CATPPAYEQYF. Complete variable domain (other parts from reference TRBV19 and TRBJ2-7): DGGITQSPKYLFRKEGQNVTLSCEQNLNHDAMYWYRQDPGQGLRLIYYSQIVNDFQKGDIAEGYSVSREKKESFPLTVTSAQKNPTAFYLCATPPAYEQYFGPGTRLTVT.

J is TRBJ2-7 and V is TRBV28; 8 bases match TRBD1. Germline V CDR1 and CDR2: MDHEN, SYDVKM. V lost 3 bases, J lost 2 bases, and 6 bases stayed unmatched. The CDR3 runs 15 residues. CDR3 DNA: TGTGCCAGCAGTTTTGGCAGGGGGCCGACCTACGAGCAGTACTTC. Its translation is CASSFGRGPTYEQYF.

The chain joins TRBV30 to TRBJ1-2; a possible D gene is TRBD1 (5 bases). The germline CDR1 and CDR2 sequences are GTSNPN and SVGIG (reference sequence). This CDR3 is 16 amino acids long. The ends were cut back, 1 base at V and 0 bases at J, with 15 bases in the middle. The CDR3, as DNA: TGTGCCTGGAGTGGTTATAGACAGTTAACTAACTATGGCTACACCTTC. It codes for CAWSGYRQLTNYGYTF.

The rearrangement uses TRBV6-1 and TRBJ2-2; TRBD2 might be the D (6 bases). V shed 4 bases and J shed 0 bases, with 9 bases lying between them. Germline CDR1 MNHNS, CDR2 SASEGT. CDR3 length: 15 amino acids. The CDR3 bases are TGTGCCAGCAGTGTAACTAGCCCGAACACCGGGGAGCTGTTTTTT. Translation gives CASSVTSPNTGELFF.